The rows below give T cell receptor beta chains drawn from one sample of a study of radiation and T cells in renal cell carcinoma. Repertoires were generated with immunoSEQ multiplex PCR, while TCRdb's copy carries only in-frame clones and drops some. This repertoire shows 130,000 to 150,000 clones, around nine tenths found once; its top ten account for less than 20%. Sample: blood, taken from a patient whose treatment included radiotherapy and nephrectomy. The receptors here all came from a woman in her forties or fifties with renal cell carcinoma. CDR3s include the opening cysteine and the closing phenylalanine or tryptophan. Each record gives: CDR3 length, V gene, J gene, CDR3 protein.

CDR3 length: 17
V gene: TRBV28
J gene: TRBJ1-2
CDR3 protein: CASSLATGGLSNYGYTF

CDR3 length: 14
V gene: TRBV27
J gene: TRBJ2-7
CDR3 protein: CASSRAGGPREQYF

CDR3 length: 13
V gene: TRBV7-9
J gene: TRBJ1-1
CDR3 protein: CASSLPPHTEAFF

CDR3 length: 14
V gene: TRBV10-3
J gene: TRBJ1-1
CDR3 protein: CAISPGQGLSEAFF

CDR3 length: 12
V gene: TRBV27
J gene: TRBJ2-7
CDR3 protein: CASRSQGYEQYF

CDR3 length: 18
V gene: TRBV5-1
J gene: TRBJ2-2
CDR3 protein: CASSLGLRLAQNTGELFF

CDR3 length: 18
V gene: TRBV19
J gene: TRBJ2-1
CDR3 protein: CASSISSRTSGYYNEQFF

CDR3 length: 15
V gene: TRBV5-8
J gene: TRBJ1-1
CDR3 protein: CAGRRDTGGSTEAFF

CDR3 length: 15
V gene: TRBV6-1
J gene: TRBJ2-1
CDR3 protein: CATETGLAGVSEQFF

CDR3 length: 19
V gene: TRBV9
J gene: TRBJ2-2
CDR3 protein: CASSAQKTGRDLDTGELFF

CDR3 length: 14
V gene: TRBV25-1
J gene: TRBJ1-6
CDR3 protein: CASKFAVVNSPLHF

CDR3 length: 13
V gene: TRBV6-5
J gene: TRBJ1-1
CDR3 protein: CAIRTDENTEAFF

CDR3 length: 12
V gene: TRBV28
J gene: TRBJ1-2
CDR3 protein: CASKEANYGYTF

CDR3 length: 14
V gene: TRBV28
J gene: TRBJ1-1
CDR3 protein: CATDRGAGSTEAFF

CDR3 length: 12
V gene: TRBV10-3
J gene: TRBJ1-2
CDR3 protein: CAITKDGGGYTF

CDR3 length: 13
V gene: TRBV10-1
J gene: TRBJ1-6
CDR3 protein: CASSDSGKSPLHF

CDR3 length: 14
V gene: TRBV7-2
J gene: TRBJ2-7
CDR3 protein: CASSRRGRGNEQYF

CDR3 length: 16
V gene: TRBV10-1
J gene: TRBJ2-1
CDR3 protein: CASSETVGLLPPEQFF

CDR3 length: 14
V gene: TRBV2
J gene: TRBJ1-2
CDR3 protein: CASSEVGSPYGYTF

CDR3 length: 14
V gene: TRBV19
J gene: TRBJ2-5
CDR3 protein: CASSPGTGQETQYF

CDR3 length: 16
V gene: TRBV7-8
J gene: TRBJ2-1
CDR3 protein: CASSLIWQGEHNEQFF

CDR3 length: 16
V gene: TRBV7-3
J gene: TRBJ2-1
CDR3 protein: CASSLVAGVRYNEQFF

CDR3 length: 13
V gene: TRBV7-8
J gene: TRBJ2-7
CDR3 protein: CASSLPQGYEQYF

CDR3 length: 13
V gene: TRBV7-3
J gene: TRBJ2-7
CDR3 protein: CASSSLTGEEQYF

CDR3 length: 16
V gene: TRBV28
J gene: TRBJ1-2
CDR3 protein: CASSLRLWGATNGYTF

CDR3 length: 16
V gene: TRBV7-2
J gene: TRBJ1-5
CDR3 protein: CASSPSRGEMNQPQHF

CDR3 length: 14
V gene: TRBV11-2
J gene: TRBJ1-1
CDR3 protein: CASSLSGLGTEAFF

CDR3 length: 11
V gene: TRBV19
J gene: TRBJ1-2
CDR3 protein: CASRDFAGYTF

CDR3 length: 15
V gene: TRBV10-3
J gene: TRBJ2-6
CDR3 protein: CAISDRMSGANVLTF

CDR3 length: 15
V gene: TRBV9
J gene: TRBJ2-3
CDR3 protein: CASSTRGARTDTQYF

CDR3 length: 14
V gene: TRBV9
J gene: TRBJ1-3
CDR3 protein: CASSAGGVGNTIYF

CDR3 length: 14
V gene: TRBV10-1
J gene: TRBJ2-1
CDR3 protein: CASSDSGTHNEQFF

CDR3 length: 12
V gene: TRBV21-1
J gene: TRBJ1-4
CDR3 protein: CASSPLREKLFF

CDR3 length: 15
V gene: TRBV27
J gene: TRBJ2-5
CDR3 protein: CASSSPLAGEETQYF

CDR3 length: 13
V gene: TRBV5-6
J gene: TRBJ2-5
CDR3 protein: CASSWGQGETQYF

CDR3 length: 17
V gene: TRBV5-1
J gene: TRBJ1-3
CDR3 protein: CASSPQDSLFSGNTIYF

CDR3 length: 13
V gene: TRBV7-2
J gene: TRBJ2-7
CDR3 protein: CASSLGTAYEQYF

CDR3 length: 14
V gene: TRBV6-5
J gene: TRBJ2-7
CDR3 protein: CASSYSTGIYEQYF

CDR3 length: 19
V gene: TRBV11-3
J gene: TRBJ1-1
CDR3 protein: CASSADRGYGWTSSPEAFF

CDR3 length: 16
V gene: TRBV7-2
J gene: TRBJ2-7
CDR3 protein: CASSLSSPSGIYEQYF

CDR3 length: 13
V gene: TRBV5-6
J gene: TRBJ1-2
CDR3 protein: CASSLTANYGYTF

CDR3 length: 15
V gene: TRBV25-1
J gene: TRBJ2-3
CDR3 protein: CASSVGLADTDTQYF

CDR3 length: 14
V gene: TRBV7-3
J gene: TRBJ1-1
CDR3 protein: CASSADGEGTEAFF